This T cell receptor (beta chain) was recovered during a study of OX40 agonist ivuxolimab in advanced cancers. Using immunoSEQ multiplex PCR, the repertoire was profiled, and TCRdb retains in-frame clones only, with some absent. The sample carries under 80,000 clones, 88% recorded once. Between the trimmed V and J ends, which lost 1 base and 7 bases, there was a span of 13 bases. CDR1 is SNHLY and CDR2 is FYNNEI in the germline V gene. This CDR3 comprises 14 residues. The source of this sequence is an adult with an advanced solid tumor such as melanoma, head and neck, liver or kidney cancer. The source material was CD4+ or CD8+ T cells sorted from blood, sampled in a trial of the OX40 agonist ivuxolimab. V and J are TRBV2 and TRBJ1-2; weak D call: TRBD1 (6 bases). The CDR3 DNA sequence: TGTGCCAGCAGTGAAGACAGGGATTCTTCTGGCTACACCTTC. Protein sequence: CASSEDRDSSGYTF. The full variable domain, with the rest looked up from reference TRBV2 and TRBJ1-2, is EPEVTQTPSHQVTQMGQEVILRCVPISNHLYFYWYRQILGQKVEFLVSFYNNEISEKSEIFDDQFSVERPDGSNFTLKIRSTKLEDSAMYFCASSEDRDSSGYTFGSGTRLTVV.